This T cell receptor beta chain emerged from a study of identical twins. Study-wide results and caveats: There were fewer insertions in abundant cord blood beta clonotypes, but memory repertoires showed no such pattern. Sequences that were out-of-frame, alpha and twin-shared displayed an excess of low generation probability. Models came in too low on out-of-frame TCR alpha sharing in monozygotic twins.

TCRdb re-analysed the 5' RACE reads in MiXCR, keeping a single row per CDR3 protein. The sample holds hundreds of thousands of distinct CDR3 sequences, over 8.5% seen once. The table lists this clonotype with many counts. Its antigen is unidentified. The donor group consisted entirely of healthy Caucasians. The CDR3 covers 14 residues. V gave up 5 bases and J gave up 0 bases, with 9 bases separating them. Separately, the same data were catalogued under a study of yellow fever vaccine responses in identical twins.

This sequence was found in a woman under 30 in good health. This chain links TRBV12-3 or TRBV12-4 with TRBJ2-3, with D perhaps matching TRBD2 (5 bases). The sample taken for sequencing was PBMCs. The CDR3 DNA sequence: TGTGCCAGCAGTGAGCGGTCTAGCACAGATACGCAGTATTTT. Encoded protein: CASSERSSTDTQYF.